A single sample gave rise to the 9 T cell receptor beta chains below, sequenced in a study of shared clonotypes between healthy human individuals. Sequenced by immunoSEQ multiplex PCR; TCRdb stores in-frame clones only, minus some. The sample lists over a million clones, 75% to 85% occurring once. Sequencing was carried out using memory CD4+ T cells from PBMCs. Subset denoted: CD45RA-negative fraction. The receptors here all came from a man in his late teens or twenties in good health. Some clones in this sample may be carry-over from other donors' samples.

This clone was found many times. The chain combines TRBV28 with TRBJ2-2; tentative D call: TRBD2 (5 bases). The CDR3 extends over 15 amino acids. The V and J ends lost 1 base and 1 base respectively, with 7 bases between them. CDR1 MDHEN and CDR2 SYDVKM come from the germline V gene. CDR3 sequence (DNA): TGTGCCAGCAGTTTATTCGGGAAGAACACCGGGGAGCTGTTTTTT. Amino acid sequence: CASSLFGKNTGELFF. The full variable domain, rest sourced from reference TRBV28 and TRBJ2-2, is DVKVTQSSRYLVKRTGEKVFLECVQDMDHENMFWYRQDPGLGLRLIYFSYDVKMKEKGDIPEGYSVSREKKERFSLILESASTNQTSMYLCASSLFGKNTGELFFGEGSRLTVL.

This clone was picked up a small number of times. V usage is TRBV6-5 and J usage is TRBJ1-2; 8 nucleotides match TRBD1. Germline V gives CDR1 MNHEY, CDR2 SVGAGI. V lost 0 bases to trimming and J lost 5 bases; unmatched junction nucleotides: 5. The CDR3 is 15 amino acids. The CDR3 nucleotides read TGTGCCAGCAGTTACTCCGTTGGACAGGGTTATGGCTACACCTTC. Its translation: CASSYSVGQGYGYTF.

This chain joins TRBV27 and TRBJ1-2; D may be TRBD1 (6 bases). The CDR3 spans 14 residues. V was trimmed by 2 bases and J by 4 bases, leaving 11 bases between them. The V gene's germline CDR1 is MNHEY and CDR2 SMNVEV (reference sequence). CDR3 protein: CASSLDQGSYGYTF. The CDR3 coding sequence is TGTGCCAGCAGTTTAGATCAGGGGAGCTATGGCTACACCTTC.

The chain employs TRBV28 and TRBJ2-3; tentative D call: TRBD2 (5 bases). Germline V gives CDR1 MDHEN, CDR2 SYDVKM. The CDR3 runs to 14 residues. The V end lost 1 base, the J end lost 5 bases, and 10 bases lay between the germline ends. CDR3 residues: CASSLSGSRDTQYF. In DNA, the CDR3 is TGTGCCAGCAGTTTATCGGGGTCGCGAGATACGCAGTATTTT.

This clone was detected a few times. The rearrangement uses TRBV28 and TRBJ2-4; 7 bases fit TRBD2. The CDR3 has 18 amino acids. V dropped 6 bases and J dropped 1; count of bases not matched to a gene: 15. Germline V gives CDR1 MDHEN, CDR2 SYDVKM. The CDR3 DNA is TGTGCCAGCAGGATGAATCTATCCAGGCGGGGGGCCAAAAACATTCAGTACTTC. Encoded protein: CASRMNLSRRGAKNIQYF.

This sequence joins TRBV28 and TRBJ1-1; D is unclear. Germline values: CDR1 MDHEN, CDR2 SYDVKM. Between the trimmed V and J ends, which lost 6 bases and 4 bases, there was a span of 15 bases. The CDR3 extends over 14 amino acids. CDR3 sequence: CASSSEGRTTEAFF. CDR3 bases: TGTGCCAGCAGCTCCGAAGGGCGAACCACTGAAGCTTTCTTT.

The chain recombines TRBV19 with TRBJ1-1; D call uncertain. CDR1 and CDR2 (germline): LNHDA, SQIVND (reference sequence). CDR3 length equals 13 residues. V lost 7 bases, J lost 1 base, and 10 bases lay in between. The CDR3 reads CASTLTANTEAFF. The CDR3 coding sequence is TGTGCCAGTACCTTAACAGCGAACACTGAAGCTTTCTTT.

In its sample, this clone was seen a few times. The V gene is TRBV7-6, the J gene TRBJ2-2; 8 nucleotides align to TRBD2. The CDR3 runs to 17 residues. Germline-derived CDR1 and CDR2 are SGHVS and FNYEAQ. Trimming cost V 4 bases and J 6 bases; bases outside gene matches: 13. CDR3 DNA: TGTGCCAGCAGCTCTGATACGGGACTAGTGATAGCCGGGGAGCTGTTTTTT. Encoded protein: CASSSDTGLVIAGELFF.

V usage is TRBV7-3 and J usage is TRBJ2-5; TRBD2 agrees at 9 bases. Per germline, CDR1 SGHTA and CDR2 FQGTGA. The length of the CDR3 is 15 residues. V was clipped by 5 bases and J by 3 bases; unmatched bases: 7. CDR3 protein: CASSASGTNKETQYF. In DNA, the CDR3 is TGTGCCAGCAGCGCTAGCGGGACGAACAAAGAGACCCAGTACTTC.